This T cell receptor (beta chain) was captured by sequencing in a study of CD8 T cells in Susac syndrome. The authors carried out high-throughput sequencing of TCR beta. They applied it to CD8+ and CD4+ T cells obtained from blood. CD8+ and CD4+ T cells were negatively isolated; TEMRA cells were FACS-enriched. Germline V gene sequence: CDR1 DFQATT, CDR2 SNEGSKA (reference sequence). Trimming stripped 1 base from V and 1 base from J, with 14 bases between. The CDR3 is 15 amino acids. The RNA, roughly 0.5 to 1 ug, was put through reverse transcription using random hexamers. The CDR3 of TCR beta was amplified by immunoSEQ multiplex PCR across 54 Vbeta and 13 Jbeta. TCRdb reprocessed the immunoSEQ multiplex PCR reads with MiXCR, giving one entry per CDR3 protein. The sample includes some 170,000 distinct CDR3 sequences, about 94% of them seen just once.

The chain uses TRBV20-1 and TRBJ2-7; D is unresolved. Sequencing was performed on CD4+ T cells from PBMCs. The TCR originated in a human donor in good health. DNA for the CDR3: TGCAGTGCTAGAGTCCCTGGCTACGGGTCCTACGAGCAGTACTTC. This codes for CSARVPGYGSYEQYF.